This section outlines one TCR beta chain sequence together with its context. The antigen is undetermined. This sample is drawn from a study of shared clonotypes between healthy human individuals. Genomic DNA per cell subset filled all wells of several immunoSEQ plates. Libraries were prepared by immunoSEQ multiplex PCR; TCRdb keeps only in-frame clonotypes and omits some of them. Of some 2,100,000 clones in the sample, roughly 95% were seen once. Germline CDR1 reads SGHTA; CDR2 reads FQGTGA. CDR3 length: 15 residues. Trimming removed 2 bases from V and 8 bases from J, with 17 bases in between. Study observations and caveats: As a rule, naive subsets had a larger estimated richness than memory subsets.

This chain uses TRBV7-3 with TRBJ2-3; possibly TRBD1 for D (5 bases). The sequence was collected from a man younger than 30 in good health. Sequencing input: naive CD4+ T cells sorted from blood. As to subset: CD45RA+ positively selected. CDR3 protein: CASSLAGPPTSTQYF. CDR3 sequence (DNA): TGTGCCAGCAGCTTAGCAGGGCCTCCCACGTCTACGCAGTATTTT.